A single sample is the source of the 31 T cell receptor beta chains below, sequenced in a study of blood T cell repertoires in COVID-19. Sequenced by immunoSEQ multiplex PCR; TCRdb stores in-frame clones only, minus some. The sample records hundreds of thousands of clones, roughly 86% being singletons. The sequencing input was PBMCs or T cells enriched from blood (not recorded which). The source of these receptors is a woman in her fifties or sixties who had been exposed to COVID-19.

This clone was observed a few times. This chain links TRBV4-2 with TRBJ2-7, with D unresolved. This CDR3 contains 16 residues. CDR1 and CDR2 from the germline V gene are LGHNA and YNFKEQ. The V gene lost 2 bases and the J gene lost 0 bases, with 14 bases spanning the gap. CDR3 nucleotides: TGTGCCAGCAGCCAAACCAGGTCTGAGACCTCCTACGAGCAGTACTTC. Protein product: CASSQTRSETSYEQYF.

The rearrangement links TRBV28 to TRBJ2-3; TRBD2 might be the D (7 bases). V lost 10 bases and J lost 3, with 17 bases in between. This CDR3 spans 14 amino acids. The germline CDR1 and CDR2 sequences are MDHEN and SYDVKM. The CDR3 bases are TGTGCCATCAATTGGGGGGGGCATACAGATACGCAGTATTTT. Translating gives CAINWGGHTDTQYF.

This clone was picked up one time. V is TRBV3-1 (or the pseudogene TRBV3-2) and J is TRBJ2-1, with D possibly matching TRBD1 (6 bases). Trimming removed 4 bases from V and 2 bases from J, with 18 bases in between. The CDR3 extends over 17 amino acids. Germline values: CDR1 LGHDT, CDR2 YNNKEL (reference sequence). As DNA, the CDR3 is TGTGCCAGCAGCCCTTACGCAAGGGGGAGTACCTACAATGAGCAGTTCTTC. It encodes CASSPYARGSTYNEQFF.

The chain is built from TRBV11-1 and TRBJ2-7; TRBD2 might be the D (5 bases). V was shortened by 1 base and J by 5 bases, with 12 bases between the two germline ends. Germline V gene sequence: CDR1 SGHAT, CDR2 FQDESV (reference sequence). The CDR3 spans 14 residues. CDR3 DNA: TGTGCCAGCAGCTTAGGAGGGCTTAGTCACGAGCAGTACTTC. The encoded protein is CASSLGGLSHEQYF. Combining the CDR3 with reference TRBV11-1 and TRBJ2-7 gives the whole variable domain EAEVAQSPRYKITEKSQAVAFWCDPISGHATLYWYRQILGQGPELLVQFQDESVVDDSQLPKDRFSAERLKGVDSTLKIQPAELGDSAMYLCASSLGGLSHEQYFGPGTRLTVT.

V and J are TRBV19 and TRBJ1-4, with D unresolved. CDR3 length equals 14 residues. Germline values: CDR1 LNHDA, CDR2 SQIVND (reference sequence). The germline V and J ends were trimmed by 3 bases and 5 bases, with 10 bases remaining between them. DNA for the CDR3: TGTGCCAGTAGTATGGAACTAAAAAATGAAAAACTGTTTTTT. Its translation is CASSMELKNEKLFF.

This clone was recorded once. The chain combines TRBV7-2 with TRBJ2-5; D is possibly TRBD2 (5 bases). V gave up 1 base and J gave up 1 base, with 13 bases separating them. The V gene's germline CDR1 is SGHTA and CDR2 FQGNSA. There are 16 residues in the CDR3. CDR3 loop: CASSLGRRGGQETQYF. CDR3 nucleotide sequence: TGTGCCAGCAGCTTAGGGCGGCGAGGAGGCCAAGAGACCCAGTACTTC.

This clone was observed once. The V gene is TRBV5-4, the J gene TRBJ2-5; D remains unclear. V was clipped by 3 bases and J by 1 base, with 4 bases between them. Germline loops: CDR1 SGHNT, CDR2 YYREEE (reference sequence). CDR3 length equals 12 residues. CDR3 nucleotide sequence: TGTGCCAGCAGCTCAGGCCAAGAGACCCAGTACTTC. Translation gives CASSSGQETQYF.

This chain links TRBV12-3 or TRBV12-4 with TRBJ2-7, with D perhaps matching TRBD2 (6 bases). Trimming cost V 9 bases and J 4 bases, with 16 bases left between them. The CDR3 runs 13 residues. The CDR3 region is CASGTSKSYEQYF. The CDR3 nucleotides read TGTGCCAGTGGGACTTCTAAATCTTACGAGCAGTACTTC.

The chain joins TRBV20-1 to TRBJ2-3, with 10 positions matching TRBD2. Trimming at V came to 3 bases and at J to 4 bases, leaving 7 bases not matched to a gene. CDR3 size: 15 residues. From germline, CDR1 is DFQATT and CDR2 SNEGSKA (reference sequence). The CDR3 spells CSASSAGGYSDTQYF. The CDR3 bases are TGCAGTGCTAGTTCAGCGGGGGGGTATTCAGATACGCAGTATTTT.

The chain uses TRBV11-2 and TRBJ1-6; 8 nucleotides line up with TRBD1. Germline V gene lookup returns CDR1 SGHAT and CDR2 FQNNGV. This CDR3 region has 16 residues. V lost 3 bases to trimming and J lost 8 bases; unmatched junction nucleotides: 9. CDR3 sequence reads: CASSLDRVANHSPLHF. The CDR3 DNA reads TGTGCCAGCAGCTTGGACAGGGTCGCCAATCATTCACCCCTCCACTTT.

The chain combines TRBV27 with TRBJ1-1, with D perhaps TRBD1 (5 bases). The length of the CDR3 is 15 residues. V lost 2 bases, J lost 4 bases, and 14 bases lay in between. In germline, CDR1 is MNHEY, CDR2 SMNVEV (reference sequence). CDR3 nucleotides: TGTGCCAGCAGTTTAAGTCCAGGGTCAGGCACTGAAGCTTTCTTT. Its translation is CASSLSPGSGTEAFF.

CDR3 sequence: CATTENPNTEAFF. CDR3 sequence (DNA): TGTGCCACCACGGAGAATCCGAACACTGAAGCTTTCTTT. The chain carries TRBV10-3 and TRBJ1-1; D not resolved. Germline values: CDR1 ENHRY, CDR2 SYGVKD. V lost 10 bases and J lost 1, with 13 bases in between. The CDR3 runs 13 residues.

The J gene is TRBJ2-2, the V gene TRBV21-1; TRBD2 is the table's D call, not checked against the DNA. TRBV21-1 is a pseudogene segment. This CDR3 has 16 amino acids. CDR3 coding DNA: TGTGCCAGCCACCCGGACGGACTCACGAACACCGGGGAGCTGTTTTTT. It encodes CASHPDGLTNTGELFF.

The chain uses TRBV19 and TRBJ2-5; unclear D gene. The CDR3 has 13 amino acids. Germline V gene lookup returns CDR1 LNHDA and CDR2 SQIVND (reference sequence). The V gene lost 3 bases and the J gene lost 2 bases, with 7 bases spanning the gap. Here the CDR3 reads CASSISRQETQYF. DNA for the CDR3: TGTGCCAGTAGTATTTCCCGGCAAGAGACCCAGTACTTC. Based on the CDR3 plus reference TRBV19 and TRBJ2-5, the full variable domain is DGGITQSPKYLFRKEGQNVTLSCEQNLNHDAMYWYRQDPGQGLRLIYYSQIVNDFQKGDIAEGYSVSREKKESFPLTVTSAQKNPTAFYLCASSISRQETQYFGPGTRLLVL.

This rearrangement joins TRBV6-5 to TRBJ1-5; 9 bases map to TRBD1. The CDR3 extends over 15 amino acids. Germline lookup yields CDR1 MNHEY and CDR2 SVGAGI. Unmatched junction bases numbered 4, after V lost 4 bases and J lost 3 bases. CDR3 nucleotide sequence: TGTGCCAGCAGTTCGGACAGGGGATCCAATCAGCCCCAGCATTTT. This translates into CASSSDRGSNQPQHF.

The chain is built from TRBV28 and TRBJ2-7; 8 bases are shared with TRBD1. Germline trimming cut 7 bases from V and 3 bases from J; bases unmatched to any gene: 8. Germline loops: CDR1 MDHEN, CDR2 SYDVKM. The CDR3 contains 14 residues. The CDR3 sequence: CASTSRDRFYEQYF. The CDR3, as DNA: TGTGCCAGCACCTCAAGGGACAGGTTCTACGAGCAGTACTTC. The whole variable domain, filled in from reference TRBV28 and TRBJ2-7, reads DVKVTQSSRYLVKRTGEKVFLECVQDMDHENMFWYRQDPGLGLRLIYFSYDVKMKEKGDIPEGYSVSREKKERFSLILESASTNQTSMYLCASTSRDRFYEQYFGPGTRLTVT.

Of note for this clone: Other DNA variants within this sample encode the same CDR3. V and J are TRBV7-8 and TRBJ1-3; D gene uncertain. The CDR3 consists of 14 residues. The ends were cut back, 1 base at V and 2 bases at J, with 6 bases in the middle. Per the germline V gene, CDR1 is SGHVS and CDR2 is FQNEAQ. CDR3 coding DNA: TGTGCCAGCAGCTTAGGGACTGCTGGAAACACCATATATTTT. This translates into CASSLGTAGNTIYF.

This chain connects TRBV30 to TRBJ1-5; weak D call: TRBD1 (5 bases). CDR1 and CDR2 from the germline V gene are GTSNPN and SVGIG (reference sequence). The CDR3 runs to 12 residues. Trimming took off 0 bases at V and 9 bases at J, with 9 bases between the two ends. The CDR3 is CAWSVQQGPQHF. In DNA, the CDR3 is TGTGCCTGGAGTGTACAGCAGGGGCCCCAGCATTTT.

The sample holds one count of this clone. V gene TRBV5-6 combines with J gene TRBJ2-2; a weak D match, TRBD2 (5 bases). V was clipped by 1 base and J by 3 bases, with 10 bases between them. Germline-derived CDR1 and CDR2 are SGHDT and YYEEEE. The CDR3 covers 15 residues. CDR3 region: CASSLMRRYTGELFF. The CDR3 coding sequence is TGTGCCAGCAGCTTGATGCGGAGGTACACCGGGGAGCTGTTTTTT.

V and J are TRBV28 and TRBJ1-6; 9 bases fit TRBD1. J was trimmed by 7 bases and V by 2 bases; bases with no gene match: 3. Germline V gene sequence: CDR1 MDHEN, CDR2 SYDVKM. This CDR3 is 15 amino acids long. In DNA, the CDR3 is TGTGCCAGCAGTTTAAGGGACAGGGCAAATTCACCCCTCCACTTT. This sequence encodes CASSLRDRANSPLHF.

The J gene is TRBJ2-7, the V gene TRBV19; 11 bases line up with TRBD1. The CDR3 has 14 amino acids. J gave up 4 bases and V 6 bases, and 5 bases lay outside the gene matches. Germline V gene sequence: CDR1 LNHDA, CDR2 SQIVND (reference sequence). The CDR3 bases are TGTGCCAGTAGCAGGACAGGGGGCTGGTACGAGCAGTACTTC. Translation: CASSRTGGWYEQYF.

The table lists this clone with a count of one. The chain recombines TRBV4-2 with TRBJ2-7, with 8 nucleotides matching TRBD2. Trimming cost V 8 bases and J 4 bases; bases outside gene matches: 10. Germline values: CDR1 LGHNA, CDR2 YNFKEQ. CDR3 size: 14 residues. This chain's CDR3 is CASGRAGVEYEQYF. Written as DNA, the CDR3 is TGTGCCAGCGGACGAGCGGGGGTGGAGTACGAGCAGTACTTC.

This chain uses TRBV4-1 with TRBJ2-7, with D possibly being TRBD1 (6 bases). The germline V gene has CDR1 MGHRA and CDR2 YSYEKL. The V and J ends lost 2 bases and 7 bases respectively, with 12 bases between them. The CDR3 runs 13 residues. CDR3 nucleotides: TGCGCCAGCAGCCAACCACAGGGACCTGAGCAGTACTTC. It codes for CASSQPQGPEQYF.

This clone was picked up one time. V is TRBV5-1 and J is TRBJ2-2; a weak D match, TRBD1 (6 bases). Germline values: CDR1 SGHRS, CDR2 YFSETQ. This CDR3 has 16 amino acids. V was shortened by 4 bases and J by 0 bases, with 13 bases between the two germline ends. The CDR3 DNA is TGCGCCAGCAGCCCGAGGACAGATGCGAACACCGGGGAGCTGTTTTTT. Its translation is CASSPRTDANTGELFF.

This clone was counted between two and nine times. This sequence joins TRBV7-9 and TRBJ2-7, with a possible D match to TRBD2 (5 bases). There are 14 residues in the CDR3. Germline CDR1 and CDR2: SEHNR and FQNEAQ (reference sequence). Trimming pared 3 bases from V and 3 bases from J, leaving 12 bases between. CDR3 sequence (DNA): TGTGCCAGCAGCTTCGGAGGCTCAGACTACGAGCAGTACTTC. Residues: CASSFGGSDYEQYF.

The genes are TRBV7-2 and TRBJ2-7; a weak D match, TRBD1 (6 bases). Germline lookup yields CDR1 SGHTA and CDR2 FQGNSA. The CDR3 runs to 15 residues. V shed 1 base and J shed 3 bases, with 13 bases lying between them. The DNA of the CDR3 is TGTGCCAGCAGCTTAGTCCCGGACAGAGTCTACGAGCAGTACTTC. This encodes CASSLVPDRVYEQYF.

CDR3 DNA sequence: TGCAGTGCTAGTCCCGGAGCGGGCAATCAGCCCCAGCATTTT. Translation: CSASPGAGNQPQHF. The J gene is TRBJ1-5, the V gene TRBV20-1; D ambiguous. Germline V gives CDR1 DFQATT, CDR2 SNEGSKA (reference sequence). The CDR3 spans 14 residues. Trimming stripped 3 bases from V and 2 bases from J, with 11 bases between.

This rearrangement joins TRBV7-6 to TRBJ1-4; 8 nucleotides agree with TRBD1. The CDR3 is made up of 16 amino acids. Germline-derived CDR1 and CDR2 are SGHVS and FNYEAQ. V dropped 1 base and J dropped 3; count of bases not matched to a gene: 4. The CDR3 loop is CASSLGSGGSNEKLFF. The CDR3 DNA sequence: TGTGCCAGCAGCTTAGGGTCAGGGGGCTCTAATGAAAAACTGTTTTTT.

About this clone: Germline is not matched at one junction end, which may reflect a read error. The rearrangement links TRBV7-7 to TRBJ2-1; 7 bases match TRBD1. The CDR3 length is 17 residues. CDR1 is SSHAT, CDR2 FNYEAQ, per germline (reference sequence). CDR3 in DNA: TGTGCTAGCAGCTTAGGACCCGGGACAGAATCCTACAATGAGCAGTTCTTC. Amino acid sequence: CASSLGPGTESYNEQFF.

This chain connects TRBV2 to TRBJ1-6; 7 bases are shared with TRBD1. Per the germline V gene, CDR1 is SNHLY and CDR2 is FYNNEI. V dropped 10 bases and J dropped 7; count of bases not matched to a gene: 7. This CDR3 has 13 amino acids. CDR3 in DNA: TGTGCCAATGCCGGGACAGAAAATTCACCCCTCCACTTT. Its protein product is CANAGTENSPLHF. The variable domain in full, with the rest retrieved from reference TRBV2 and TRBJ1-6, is EPEVTQTPSHQVTQMGQEVILRCVPISNHLYFYWYRQILGQKVEFLVSFYNNEISEKSEIFDDQFSVERPDGSNFTLKIRSTKLEDSAMYFCANAGTENSPLHFGNGTRLTVT.

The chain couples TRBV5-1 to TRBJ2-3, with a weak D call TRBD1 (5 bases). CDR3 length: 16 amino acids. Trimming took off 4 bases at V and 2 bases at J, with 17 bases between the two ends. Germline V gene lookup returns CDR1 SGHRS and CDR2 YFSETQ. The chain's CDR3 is CASSPMAGSSTDTQYF. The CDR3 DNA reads TGCGCCAGCAGCCCCATGGCAGGGTCGTCCACAGATACGCAGTATTTT.